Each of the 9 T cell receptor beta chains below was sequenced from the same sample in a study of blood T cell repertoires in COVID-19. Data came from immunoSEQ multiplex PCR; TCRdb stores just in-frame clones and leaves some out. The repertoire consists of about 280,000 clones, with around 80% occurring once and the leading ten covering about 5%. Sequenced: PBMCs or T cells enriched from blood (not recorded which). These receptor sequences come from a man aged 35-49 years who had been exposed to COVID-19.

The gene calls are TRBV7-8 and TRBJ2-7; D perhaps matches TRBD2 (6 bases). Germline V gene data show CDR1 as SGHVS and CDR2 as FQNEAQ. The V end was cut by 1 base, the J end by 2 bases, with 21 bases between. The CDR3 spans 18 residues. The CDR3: CASSLDLSGTSVTYEQYF. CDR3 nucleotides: TGTGCCAGCAGCTTAGATCTCTCCGGGACTTCTGTTACCTACGAGCAGTACTTC.

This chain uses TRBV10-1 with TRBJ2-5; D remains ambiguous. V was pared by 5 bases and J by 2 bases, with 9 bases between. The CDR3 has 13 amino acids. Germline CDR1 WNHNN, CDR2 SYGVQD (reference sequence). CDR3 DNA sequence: TGCGCCAGCAGTCCGGGTGTACAAGAGACCCAGTACTTC. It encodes CASSPGVQETQYF.

CDR3 sequence (DNA): TGTGCCAGCTCACCACAGCGGGAGAGAACAGATACGCAGTATTTT. Protein: CASSPQRERTDTQYF. This chain connects TRBV18 to TRBJ2-3, with TRBD2 matching 8 bases. CDR3 size: 15 residues. Germline CDR1 is KGHSH and CDR2 is LQKENI. Trimming removed 1 base from V and 3 bases from J; junction bases left unmatched: 3.

CDR3 region: CASSLDPGQGSVEQFF. CDR3 bases: TGTGCCAGCAGCTTAGACCCGGGACAGGGATCTGTTGAGCAGTTCTTC. The V gene is TRBV7-9, the J gene TRBJ2-1; 9 nucleotides align to TRBD1. Germline-derived CDR1 and CDR2 are SEHNR and FQNEAQ (reference sequence). Losses at the gene ends were 1 base for V and 9 bases for J; bases not matched to a gene: 10. The CDR3 has 16 amino acids.

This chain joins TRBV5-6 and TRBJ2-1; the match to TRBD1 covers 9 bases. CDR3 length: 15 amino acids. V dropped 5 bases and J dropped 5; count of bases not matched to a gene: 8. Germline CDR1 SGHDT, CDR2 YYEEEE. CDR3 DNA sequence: TGTGCCAGCAGACCGACCGGGACAGGGAACAATGAGCAGTTCTTC. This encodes CASRPTGTGNNEQFF.

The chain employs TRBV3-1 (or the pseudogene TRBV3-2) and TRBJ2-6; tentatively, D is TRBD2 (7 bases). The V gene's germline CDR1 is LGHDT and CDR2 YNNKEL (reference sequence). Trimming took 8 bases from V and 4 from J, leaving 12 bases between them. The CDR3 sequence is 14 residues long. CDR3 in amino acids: CASGGAPGANVLTF. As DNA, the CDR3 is TGTGCCAGCGGGGGGGCGCCAGGGGCCAACGTCCTGACTTTC.

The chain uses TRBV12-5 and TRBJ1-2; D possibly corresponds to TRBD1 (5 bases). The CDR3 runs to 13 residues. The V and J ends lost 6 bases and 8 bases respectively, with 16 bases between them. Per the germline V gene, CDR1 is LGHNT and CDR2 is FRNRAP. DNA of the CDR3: TGTGCTAGTGGGCAGGGACTTCGGTGGGGCTACACCTTC. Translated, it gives CASGQGLRWGYTF.

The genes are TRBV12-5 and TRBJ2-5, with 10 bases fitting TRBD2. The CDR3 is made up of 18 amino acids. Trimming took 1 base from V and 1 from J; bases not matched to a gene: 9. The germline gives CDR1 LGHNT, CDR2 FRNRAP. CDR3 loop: CASGLGGPTSGLQETQYF. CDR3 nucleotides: TGTGCTAGTGGTTTGGGAGGGCCGACTAGCGGGCTCCAAGAGACCCAGTACTTC.

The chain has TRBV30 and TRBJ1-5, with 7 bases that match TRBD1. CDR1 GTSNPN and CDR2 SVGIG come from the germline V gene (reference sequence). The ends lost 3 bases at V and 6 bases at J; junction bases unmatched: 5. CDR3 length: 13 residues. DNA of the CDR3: TGTGCCTGGAGCGACAGGGTAGGTCAGCCCCAGCATTTT. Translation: CAWSDRVGQPQHF.